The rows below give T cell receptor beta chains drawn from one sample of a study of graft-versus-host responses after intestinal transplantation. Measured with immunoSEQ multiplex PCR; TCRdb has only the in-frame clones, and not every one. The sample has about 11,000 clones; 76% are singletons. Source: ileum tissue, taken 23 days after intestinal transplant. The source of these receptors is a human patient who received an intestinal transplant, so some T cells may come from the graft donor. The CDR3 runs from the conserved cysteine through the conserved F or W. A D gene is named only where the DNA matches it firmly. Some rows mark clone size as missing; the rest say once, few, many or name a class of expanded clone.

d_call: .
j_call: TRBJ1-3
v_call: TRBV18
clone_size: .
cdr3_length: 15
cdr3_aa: CASSPVTGSGNTIYF
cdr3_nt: TGTGCCAGCTCACCAGTGACAGGCTCTGGAAACACCATATATTTT

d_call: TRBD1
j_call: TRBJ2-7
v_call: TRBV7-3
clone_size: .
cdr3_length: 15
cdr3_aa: CASNNLDRGPYEQYF
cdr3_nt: TGTGCCAGCAACAACTTGGATAGGGGGCCGTACGAGCAGTACTTC

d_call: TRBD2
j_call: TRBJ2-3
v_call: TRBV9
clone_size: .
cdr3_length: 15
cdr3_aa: CASSGRAGVVDTQYF
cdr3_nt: TGTGCCAGCAGTGGACGGGCGGGAGTAGTGGATACGCAGTATTTT

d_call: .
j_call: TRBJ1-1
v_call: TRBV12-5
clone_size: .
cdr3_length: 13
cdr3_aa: CASGWSLGAPAFF
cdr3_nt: TGTGCTAGTGGTTGGTCCCTAGGGGCGCCAGCTTTCTTT

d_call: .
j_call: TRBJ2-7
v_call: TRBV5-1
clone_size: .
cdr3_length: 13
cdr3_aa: CASRKQVAYEQYF
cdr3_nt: TGCGCCAGCAGGAAACAGGTGGCCTACGAGCAGTACTTC

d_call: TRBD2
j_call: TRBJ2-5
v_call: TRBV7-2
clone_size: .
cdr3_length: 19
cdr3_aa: CASSRGALTSGPKQETQYF
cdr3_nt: TGTGCCAGCAGCCGGGGGGCCCTAACTAGCGGGCCCAAGCAAGAGACCCAGTACTTC

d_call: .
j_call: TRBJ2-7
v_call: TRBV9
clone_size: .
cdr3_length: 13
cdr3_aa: CASSVDQLSEQYF
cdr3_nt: TGTGCCAGCAGCGTAGATCAATTGAGCGAGCAGTACTTC

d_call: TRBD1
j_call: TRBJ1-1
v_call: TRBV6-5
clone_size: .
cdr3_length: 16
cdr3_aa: CASSSGTGGANTEAFF
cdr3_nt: TGTGCCAGCAGTTCCGGGACAGGGGGCGCGAACACTGAAGCTTTCTTT

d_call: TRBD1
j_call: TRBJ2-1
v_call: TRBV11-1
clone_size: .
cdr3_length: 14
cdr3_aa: CASSSGGTYNEQFF
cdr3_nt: TGTGCCAGCAGCTCAGGGGGAACCTACAATGAGCAGTTCTTC

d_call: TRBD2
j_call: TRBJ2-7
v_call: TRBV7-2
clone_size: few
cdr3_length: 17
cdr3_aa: CASSLDFGTSGTYEQYF
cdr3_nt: TGTGCCAGCAGCTTAGATTTTGGGACTAGCGGGACCTACGAGCAGTACTTC

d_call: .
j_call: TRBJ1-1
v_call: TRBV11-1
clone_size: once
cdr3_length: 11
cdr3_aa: CASSLNTEAFF
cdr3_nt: TGTGCCAGCAGCTTAAACACTGAAGCTTTCTTT

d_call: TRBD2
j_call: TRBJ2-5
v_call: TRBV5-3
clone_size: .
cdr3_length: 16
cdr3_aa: CARSAYRLAAQETQYF
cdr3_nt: TGTGCCAGAAGCGCCTACCGACTAGCGGCCCAAGAGACCCAGTACTTC

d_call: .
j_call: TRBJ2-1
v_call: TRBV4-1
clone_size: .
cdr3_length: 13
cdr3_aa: CASGWGSYNEQFF
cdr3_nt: TGCGCCAGTGGGTGGGGCAGTTACAATGAGCAGTTCTTC

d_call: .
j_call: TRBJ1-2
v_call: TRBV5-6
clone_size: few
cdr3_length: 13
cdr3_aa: CASSPTSSTGYTF
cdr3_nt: TGTGCCAGCAGCCCTACTAGCTCGACTGGCTACACCTTC